Reported below is one TCR beta chain. Its antigen is undetermined. No infections or other immune events were documented during collection. The repertoire was sequenced with immunoSEQ multiplex PCR; TCRdb's copy has only in-frame clones and lacks some. The sample lists some 99,000 clones, about nine tenths occurring once. This entry comes from a study of identifying expanded T cells in peripheral blood. Findings of the study overall: Differentially abundant clones: about 1.3 between replicates, around 17 at approximately two weeks, around 19 at four. Across healthy donors, higher total template counts meant significantly greater roughly two-week count variance.

The CDR3 totals 16 residues. The V gene's germline CDR1 is LNHDA and CDR2 SQIVND (reference sequence). With 6 bases removed from V and 0 bases from J, the gap between germline ends came to 15 bases. The chain couples TRBV19 to TRBJ1-5, with D tentatively TRBD1 (6 bases). This receptor was obtained from a person aged 18 to 75 in good health. Source material: blood. The CDR3 DNA sequence: TGTGCCAGTAGCATCCAACAGGGAGGTAGCAATCAGCCCCAGCATTTT. Encoded protein: CASSIQQGGSNQPQHF.